A single sample is the source of the 11 T cell receptor beta chains below, sequenced in a study of cytomegalovirus exposure and HLA in healthy donors. The PCR had 60 Vbeta and 13 Jbeta primers. TCRdb's copy holds only in-frame clones and misses some; the assay was immunoSEQ multiplex PCR. This table holds some 99,000 clones, around 86% found once. The sequenced material came from PBMCs. The receptors derive from a woman aged 25-40 years in good health and CMV-seronegative.

The V call is TRBV28, the J call TRBJ2-7, with D possibly matching TRBD2 (7 bases). Trimming cost V 9 bases and J 7 bases, with 22 bases left between them. The CDR3 is 14 residues long. Germline CDR1 and CDR2: MDHEN and SYDVKM. Here the CDR3 reads CASSKGGAMGEQYF. CDR3 bases: TGTGCCAGTTCTAAGGGGGGGGCGATGGGGGAGCAGTACTTC.

The chain is built from TRBV7-2 and TRBJ2-2; 9 nucleotides match TRBD2. The CDR3 runs 14 residues. Trimming removed 4 bases from V and 5 bases from J; junction bases left unmatched: 2. CDR1 is SGHTA, CDR2 FQGNSA, per germline. The CDR3 DNA reads as TGTGCCAGCAGCTATCTAGCGGGAACCGGGGAGCTGTTTTTT. This codes for CASSYLAGTGELFF.

The chain carries TRBV21-1 and TRBJ2-7; TRBD2, the table's D call, was not compared with the DNA. TRBV21-1 is a documented pseudogene. The CDR3 sequence is 13 residues long. The CDR3 spells CATDFLLWREQYF. CDR3 nucleotide sequence: TGTGCCACTGACTTCCTTCTATGGCGCGAGCAGTACTTC.

This chain uses TRBV21-1 with TRBJ1-6; the D call of TRBD1 is as the table states it, not checked on the DNA. TRBV21-1 is noted as a pseudogene. There are 16 residues in the CDR3. CDR3 nucleotides: TGTGCCAGCAGCAAAGGACAGGAAGGGCATAATTCACCCCTCCACTTT. Amino acid sequence: CASSKGQEGHNSPLHF.

This clone was seen only a few times. The rearrangement joins TRBV5-1 to TRBJ2-1, with 8 nucleotides matching TRBD2. With V trimmed by 4 bases and J by 6 bases, 12 bases remained unmatched. There are 16 residues in the CDR3. Germline-derived CDR1 and CDR2 are SGHRS and YFSETQ. CDR3 region: CASSRTGLAGGNEQFF. CDR3 coding DNA: TGCGCCAGCAGCAGGACGGGGCTAGCGGGCGGCAATGAGCAGTTCTTC.

The table lists this clone with a few counts. The chain couples TRBV6-6 to TRBJ2-1, with 9 bases aligning to TRBD1. Per the germline V gene, CDR1 is MNHNY and CDR2 is SVGAGI (reference sequence). The CDR3 is 15 amino acids. Trimming removed 5 bases from V and 6 bases from J; junction bases left unmatched: 8. CDR3 DNA sequence: TGTGCCAGCAGTCTTACAGGGGGCGCTATCAATGAGCAGTTCTTC. This gives the protein CASSLTGGAINEQFF.

The V call is TRBV5-5, the J call TRBJ2-1; D unclear. CDR1 is SGHKS, CDR2 YYEKEE, per germline (reference sequence). V lost 3 bases, J lost 8 bases, and 12 bases lay in between. The CDR3 has 13 residues. CDR3 bases: TGTGCCAGCAGCTCCTATATCGCGTATGAGCAGTTCTTC. It codes for CASSSYIAYEQFF.

This chain connects TRBV5-1 to TRBJ2-2; D remains unclear. Trimming left V 2 bases short and J 7 bases short, with 9 bases between. CDR1 SGHRS and CDR2 YFSETQ come from the germline V gene. This CDR3 is built from 13 residues. Written as DNA, the CDR3 is TGCGCCAGCAGCTTCGTAGAGTACGGGGAGCTGTTTTTT. Its protein product is CASSFVEYGELFF. Filled out from reference TRBV5-1 and TRBJ2-2, the complete variable domain reads KAGVTQTPRYLIKTRGQQVTLSCSPISGHRSVSWYQQTPGQGLQFLFEYFSETQRNKGNFPGRFSGRQFSNSRSEMNVSTLELGDSALYLCASSFVEYGELFFGEGSRLTVL.

The chain is built from TRBV9 and TRBJ2-1; tentatively, D is TRBD2 (5 bases). The germline V and J ends were trimmed by 4 bases and 10 bases, with 15 bases remaining between them. The germline CDR1 and CDR2 sequences are SGDLS and YYNGEE. This CDR3 has 13 amino acids. The CDR3, as DNA: TGTGCCAGCAGCCGGGGAGCGGAGAGGGAGCAGTTCTTC. Translation: CASSRGAEREQFF.

This chain connects TRBV6-5 to TRBJ2-7; 7 bases fit TRBD2. The CDR3 runs to 14 residues. Germline assignment: CDR1 MNHEY and CDR2 SVGAGI. Trimming removed 0 bases from V and 4 bases from J; junction bases left unmatched: 3. The CDR3 DNA reads TGTGCCAGCAGTTACTCTGGGGAGGGGTACGAGCAGTACTTC. This codes for CASSYSGEGYEQYF.

The chain employs TRBV5-1 and TRBJ2-3; no reliable D call. The germline V gene has CDR1 SGHRS and CDR2 YFSETQ. The CDR3 contains 15 residues. V was shortened by 0 bases and J by 0 bases, with 8 bases between the two germline ends. CDR3 sequence: CASSLDGASTDTQYF. For the CDR3, the DNA is TGCGCCAGCAGCTTGGACGGAGCTAGCACAGATACGCAGTATTTT.